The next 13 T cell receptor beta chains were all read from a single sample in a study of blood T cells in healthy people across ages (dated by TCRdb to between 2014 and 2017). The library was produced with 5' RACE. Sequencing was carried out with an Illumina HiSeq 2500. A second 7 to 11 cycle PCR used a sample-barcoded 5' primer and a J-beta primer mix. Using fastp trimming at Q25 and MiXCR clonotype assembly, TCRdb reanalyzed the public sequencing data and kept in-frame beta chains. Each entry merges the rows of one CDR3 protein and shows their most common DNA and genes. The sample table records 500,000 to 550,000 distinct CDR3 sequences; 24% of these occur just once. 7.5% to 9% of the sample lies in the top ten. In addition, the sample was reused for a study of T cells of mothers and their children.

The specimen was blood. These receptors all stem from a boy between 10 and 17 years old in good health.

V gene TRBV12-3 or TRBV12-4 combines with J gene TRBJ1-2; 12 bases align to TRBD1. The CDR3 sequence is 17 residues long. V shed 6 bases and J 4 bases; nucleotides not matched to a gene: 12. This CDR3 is CASRAGTGGAMTYGYTF. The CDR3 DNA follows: TGTGCCAGCAGGGCCGGGACAGGGGGCGCGATGACCTATGGCTACACCTTC.

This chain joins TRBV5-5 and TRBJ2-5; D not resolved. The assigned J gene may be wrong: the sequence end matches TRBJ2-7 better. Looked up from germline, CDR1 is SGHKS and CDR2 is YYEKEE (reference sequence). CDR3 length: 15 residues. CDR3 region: CASSLGHFSSYEQYF. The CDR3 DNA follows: TGTGCCAGCAGCTTGGGACACTTCAGCTCCTACGAGCAGTACTTC.

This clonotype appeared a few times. DNA for the CDR3: TGCAGCGTTGATCTCTCGGCCTACAATGAGCAGTTCTTC. Protein: CSVDLSAYNEQFF. The rearrangement uses TRBV29-1 and TRBJ2-1; D call uncertain. CDR3 length equals 13 residues. Germline CDR1 reads SQVTM; CDR2 reads ANQGSEA. V shed 3 bases and J shed 2 bases, with 8 bases lying between them.

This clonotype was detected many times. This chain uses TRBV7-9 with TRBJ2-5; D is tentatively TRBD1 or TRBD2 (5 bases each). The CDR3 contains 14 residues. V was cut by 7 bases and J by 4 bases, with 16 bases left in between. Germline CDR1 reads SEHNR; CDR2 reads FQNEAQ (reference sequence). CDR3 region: CASTFSTGRETQYF. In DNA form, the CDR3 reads TGTGCCAGCACCTTCTCGACGGGACGAGAGACCCAGTACTTC.

The CDR3 protein is CASSLNEGIPSIYGYTF. The CDR3 DNA follows: TGTGCCAGCAGTTTAAACGAGGGCATCCCCTCAATATATGGCTACACCTTC. The V gene is TRBV28, the J gene TRBJ1-2; D gene ambiguous. Germline CDR1 reads MDHEN; CDR2 reads SYDVKM. V shed 2 bases and J shed 5 bases, with 21 bases lying between them. This CDR3 has 17 amino acids.

The DNA of the CDR3 is TGTGCCAGCAGCTTAGGGAGCTCGGCTAATGAAAAACTGTTTTTT. This translates into CASSLGSSANEKLFF. The chain couples TRBV7-9 to TRBJ1-4; no definite D call. Trimming pared 1 base from V and 3 bases from J, leaving 9 bases between. The CDR3 consists of 15 residues. Germline assignment: CDR1 SEHNR and CDR2 FQNEAQ (reference sequence).

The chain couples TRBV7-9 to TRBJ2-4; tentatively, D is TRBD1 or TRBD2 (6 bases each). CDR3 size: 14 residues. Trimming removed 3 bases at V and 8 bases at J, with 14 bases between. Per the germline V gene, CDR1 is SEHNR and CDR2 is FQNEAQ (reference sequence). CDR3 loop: CASSFFGGEDIQYF. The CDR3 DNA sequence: TGTGCCAGCAGCTTCTTCGGGGGCGAGGACATTCAGTACTTC.

The CDR3 sequence: CASSVAGGDTEAFF. DNA for the CDR3: TGTGCCAGCAGCGTAGCTGGTGGGGACACTGAAGCTTTCTTT. The J gene is TRBJ1-1, the V gene TRBV9, with D uncertain. CDR1 SGDLS and CDR2 YYNGEE come from the germline V gene. Trimming cost V 0 bases and J 3 bases, with 9 bases left between them. The CDR3 has 14 amino acids.

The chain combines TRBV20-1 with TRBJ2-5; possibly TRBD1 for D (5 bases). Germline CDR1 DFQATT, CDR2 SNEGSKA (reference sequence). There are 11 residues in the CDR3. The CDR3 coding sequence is TGCAGCCCCAGGGTCCAAGAGACCCAGTACTTC. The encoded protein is CSPRVQETQYF.

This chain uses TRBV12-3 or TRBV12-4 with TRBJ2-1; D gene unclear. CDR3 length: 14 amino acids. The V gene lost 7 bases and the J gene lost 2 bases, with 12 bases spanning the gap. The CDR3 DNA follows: TGTGCCAGCAATGCCGGGTCCCCCTACAATGAGCAGTTCTTC. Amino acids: CASNAGSPYNEQFF.

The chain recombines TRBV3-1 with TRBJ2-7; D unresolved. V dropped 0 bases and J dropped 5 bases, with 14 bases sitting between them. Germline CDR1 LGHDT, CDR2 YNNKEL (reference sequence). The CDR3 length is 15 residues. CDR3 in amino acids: CASSQDRKLPHEQYF. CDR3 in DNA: TGTGCCAGCAGCCAAGATAGGAAACTGCCCCACGAGCAGTACTTC.

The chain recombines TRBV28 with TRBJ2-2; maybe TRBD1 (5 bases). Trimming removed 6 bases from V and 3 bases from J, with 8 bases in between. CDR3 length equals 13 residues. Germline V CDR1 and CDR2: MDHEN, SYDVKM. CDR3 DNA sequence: TGTGCCAGCAGCACCAGGGACACCGGGGAGCTGTTTTTT. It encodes CASSTRDTGELFF.

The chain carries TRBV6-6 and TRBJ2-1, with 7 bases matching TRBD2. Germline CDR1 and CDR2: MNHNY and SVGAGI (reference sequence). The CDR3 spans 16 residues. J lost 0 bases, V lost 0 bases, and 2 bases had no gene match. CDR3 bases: TGTGCCAGCAGTTACTCGGGGGGGATCTCCTACAATGAGCAGTTCTTC. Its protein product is CASSYSGGISYNEQFF.